What follows are 26 T cell receptor beta chains derived from one specimen sequenced in a study of blood T cell repertoires in COVID-19. Measured with immunoSEQ multiplex PCR; TCRdb has only the in-frame clones, and not every one. The sample lists roughly 250,000 clones; more than 85% were seen once. Sequencing input: PBMCs or T cells enriched from blood (not recorded which). Source of these receptors: a woman aged 45-60 years who had recovered from COVID-19.

J is TRBJ1-2 and V is TRBV28, with TRBD1 identical over 8 bases. Germline loops: CDR1 MDHEN, CDR2 SYDVKM. V gave up 1 base and J gave up 4 bases; unmatched junction bases: 14. The CDR3 has 18 residues. In nucleotides, the CDR3 is TGTGCCAGCAGTTTATCCTTCGGGGCTGGGGGGACAGGCTATGGCTACACCTTC. Translated: CASSLSFGAGGTGYGYTF.

The V call is TRBV10-3, the J call TRBJ1-6; D gene unclear. Trimming took 11 bases from V and 0 from J, leaving 8 bases between them. The CDR3 consists of 13 residues. CDR1 is ENHRY and CDR2 is SYGVKD in the germline V gene. The CDR3 protein is CALSSSYNSPLHF. In DNA, the CDR3 is TGTGCCCTTTCCAGCTCCTATAATTCACCCCTCCACTTT.

As regards this clone: This may be a read error: a much more frequent sequence differs by one nucleotide. The genes are TRBV19 and TRBJ1-1; D is possibly TRBD1 (6 bases). The CDR3 contains 13 residues. From germline, CDR1 is LNHDA and CDR2 SQIVND (reference sequence). Trimming cost V 4 bases and J 0 bases, with 6 bases left between them. The CDR3 sequence is CASSRTVNTEAFF. As DNA, the CDR3 is TGTGCCAGTAGTAGGACAGTGAACACTGAAGCTTTCTTT.

About this clone itself: The identical CDR3 is also encoded by other nucleotide sequences in the sample. The J gene is TRBJ2-7, the V gene TRBV5-1, with 13 bases that match TRBD2. This CDR3 is 15 amino acids long. V lost 3 bases to trimming and J lost 2 bases; unmatched junction nucleotides: 2. The germline CDR1 and CDR2 sequences are SGHRS and YFSETQ. The chain's CDR3 is CASSSGTSGTYEQYF. The CDR3 nucleotides are TGCGCCAGCAGCTCCGGGACTAGCGGGACCTACGAGCAGTACTTC. The variable domain in full, with the rest retrieved from reference TRBV5-1 and TRBJ2-7, is KAGVTQTPRYLIKTRGQQVTLSCSPISGHRSVSWYQQTPGQGLQFLFEYFSETQRNKGNFPGRFSGRQFSNSRSEMNVSTLELGDSALYLCASSSGTSGTYEQYFGPGTRLTVT.

The chain has TRBV19 and TRBJ2-1; 7 nucleotides agree with TRBD2. The CDR3 has 16 amino acids. The germline V gene encodes CDR1 LNHDA and CDR2 SQIVND (reference sequence). Trimming at V came to 5 bases and at J to 2 bases, leaving 9 bases not matched to a gene. In nucleotides, the CDR3 is TGTGCCAGTAGTCCCAGTAGCCGGGAGGCCTACAATGAGCAGTTCTTC. Translated, it gives CASSPSSREAYNEQFF.

The rearrangement uses TRBV29-1 and TRBJ2-3, with D maybe TRBD2 (6 bases). Trimming removed 7 bases from V and 4 bases from J, with 21 bases in between. The germline gives CDR1 SQVTM, CDR2 ANQGSEA. The CDR3 loop spans 15 amino acids. CDR3 DNA: TGCAGCGCGGGGCGCCGGCCATCTAGCGCAGATACGCAGTATTTT. This gives the protein CSAGRRPSSADTQYF.

The chain recombines TRBV2 with TRBJ2-1; TRBD2 matches 12 bases. V was clipped by 4 bases and J by 6 bases; unmatched bases: 7. CDR1 SNHLY and CDR2 FYNNEI come from the germline V gene. The CDR3 runs to 16 residues. The CDR3 spells CASSGVTSGRSNEQFF. The CDR3 bases are TGTGCCAGCAGTGGAGTGACTAGCGGGAGATCCAATGAGCAGTTCTTC.

This clone was recorded only once. This chain links TRBV5-6 with TRBJ1-2, with D tentatively TRBD1 (6 bases). Trimming pared 4 bases from V and 7 bases from J, leaving 14 bases between. The CDR3 runs 13 residues. Germline assignment: CDR1 SGHDT and CDR2 YYEEEE. The CDR3 sequence is CASSLGGRRGYTF. CDR3 DNA: TGTGCCAGCAGCCTGGGGGGGCGACGTGGCTACACCTTC.

In its sample, this clone was seen once. The chain joins TRBV6-5 to TRBJ1-1; 10 bases are a match to TRBD1. CDR1 and CDR2 from the germline V gene are MNHEY and SVGAGI. This CDR3 has 15 amino acids. Unmatched junction bases numbered 13, after V lost 7 bases and J lost 8 bases. CDR3 protein: CASNSPGQGMLEAFF. The CDR3 bases are TGTGCCAGCAACAGCCCGGGACAGGGGATGTTGGAAGCTTTCTTT.

The V call is TRBV27, the J call TRBJ1-6, with D possibly TRBD1 on 6 matching bases. Germline V gene sequence: CDR1 MNHEY, CDR2 SMNVEV (reference sequence). CDR3 size: 15 residues. V was shortened by 6 bases and J by 11 bases, with 20 bases between the two germline ends. The CDR3 loop is CASSGGGGIGAPLHF. The CDR3 bases are TGTGCCAGCAGCGGAGGGGGGGGAATCGGAGCACCCCTCCACTTT.

As DNA, the CDR3 is TGTGCCAGCAGCGTAGTAGATAGCGAGCAGTACTTC. Its protein product is CASSVVDSEQYF. This chain connects TRBV9 to TRBJ2-7, with D uncertain. CDR1 is SGDLS and CDR2 is YYNGEE in the germline V gene. Trimming left V 0 bases short and J 6 bases short, with 7 bases between. CDR3 size: 12 residues.

This clone has a handful of counts. The chain combines TRBV18 with TRBJ1-1; a weak D match, TRBD1 (6 bases). Germline assignment: CDR1 KGHSH and CDR2 LQKENI. The V end lost 6 bases, the J end lost 4 bases, and 15 bases lay between the germline ends. This CDR3 contains 14 residues. The chain's CDR3 is CASSYNGQTTEAFF. CDR3 nucleotide sequence: TGTGCCAGCTCGTACAATGGACAGACCACTGAAGCTTTCTTT.

V usage is TRBV19 and J usage is TRBJ1-1, with D unresolved. This CDR3 is 13 amino acids long. Germline V gene lookup returns CDR1 LNHDA and CDR2 SQIVND (reference sequence). With 2 bases removed from V and 8 bases from J, the gap between germline ends came to 12 bases. CDR3 protein: CASSISPPGEAFF. The DNA for the CDR3 is TGTGCCAGTAGTATATCTCCCCCAGGAGAAGCTTTCTTT.

CDR3 DNA: TGTGCCAGCAGTCAGCGGGACAGGGCGGGTGGCTACACCTTC. Its translation: CASSQRDRAGGYTF. The genes are TRBV27 and TRBJ1-2, with TRBD1 matching 9 bases. This CDR3 has 14 residues. Trimming removed 5 bases from V and 7 bases from J; junction bases left unmatched: 8. In germline, CDR1 is MNHEY, CDR2 SMNVEV (reference sequence).

The gene calls are TRBV2 and TRBJ2-7; possible D gene TRBD2, 6 bases. CDR1 and CDR2 from the germline V gene are SNHLY and FYNNEI. CDR3 size: 14 residues. Trimming took 3 bases from V and 0 from J, leaving 9 bases between them. CDR3 coding DNA: TGTGCCAGCAGTGAGGAGGGAGTCTCCTACGAGCAGTACTTC. This gives the protein CASSEEGVSYEQYF.

CDR3 amino acids: CASSQESGRAEQYF. The CDR3 coding sequence is TGTGCCAGCAGCCAAGAAAGCGGGAGGGCCGAGCAGTACTTC. This chain uses TRBV3-1 (or the pseudogene TRBV3-2) with TRBJ2-7; 10 positions match TRBD2. CDR3 length: 14 residues. Trimming cost V 0 bases and J 6 bases; bases outside gene matches: 2. The germline gives CDR1 LGHDT, CDR2 YNNKEL (reference sequence).

The V call is TRBV5-1, the J call TRBJ1-2; 7 bases align to TRBD1. The CDR3 consists of 14 residues. Germline CDR1 reads SGHRS; CDR2 reads YFSETQ. V lost 0 bases and J lost 8; bases outside the gene matches: 7. CDR3 DNA sequence: TGCGCCAGCAGCTTGGGTACAGGGGTTGGAGGCTACACCTTC. As protein: CASSLGTGVGGYTF.

V usage is TRBV18 and J usage is TRBJ1-1; a weak D match, TRBD1 (5 bases). Trimming cost V 6 bases and J 1 base, with 15 bases left between them. The CDR3 sequence is 15 residues long. Germline V gives CDR1 KGHSH, CDR2 LQKENI. The CDR3 DNA follows: TGTGCCAGCTCCCTACCGACAGTACGGAACACTGAAGCTTTCTTT. This gives the protein CASSLPTVRNTEAFF.

The rearrangement links TRBV7-9 to TRBJ2-5; D possibly corresponds to TRBD2 (5 bases). Germline lookup yields CDR1 SEHNR and CDR2 FQNEAQ (reference sequence). Trimming pared 3 bases from V and 5 bases from J, leaving 10 bases between. This CDR3 comprises 13 residues. CDR3 bases: TGTGCCAGCAGCTTCGGGATCCGGGAGACCCAGTACTTC. Its translation: CASSFGIRETQYF. Together with reference TRBV7-9 and TRBJ2-5, the CDR3 gives the full variable domain: DTGVSQNPRHKITKRGQNVTFRCDPISEHNRLYWYRQTLGQGPEFLTYFQNEAQLEKSRLLSDRFSAERPKGSFSTLEIQRTEQGDSAMYLCASSFGIRETQYFGPGTRLLVL.

V gene TRBV4-3 combines with J gene TRBJ2-7; possible D gene TRBD2, 5 bases. This CDR3 comprises 14 residues. Germline CDR1 reads LGHNA; CDR2 reads YSLEER. Trimming removed 0 bases from V and 2 bases from J, with 8 bases in between. As DNA, the CDR3 is TGCGCCAGCAGCCAAGACCGGGGTACCTACGAGCAGTACTTC. It is translated as CASSQDRGTYEQYF.

The CDR3 sequence is CASGQGIPEQYF. CDR3 coding DNA: TGTGCCAGCGGACAGGGGATACCCGAGCAGTACTTC. The genes are TRBV2 and TRBJ2-7, with 9 bases fitting TRBD1. The length of the CDR3 is 12 residues. Germline V gene data show CDR1 as SNHLY and CDR2 as FYNNEI. The junction had 5 bases not matched to a gene; V was cut back by 8 bases and J by 6 bases.

The chain links TRBV7-8 to TRBJ1-4; D unresolved. Germline V gives CDR1 SGHVS, CDR2 FQNEAQ. The CDR3 is 14 residues long. The V end was cut by 5 bases, the J end by 5 bases, with 12 bases between. The CDR3 sequence: CASSPRTGNEKLFF. The CDR3 nucleotides are TGTGCCAGCAGCCCCAGGACGGGAAATGAAAAACTGTTTTTT.

The genes are TRBV19 and TRBJ1-1; maybe TRBD1 (6 bases). The germline V gene encodes CDR1 LNHDA and CDR2 SQIVND (reference sequence). This CDR3 has 14 amino acids. The V gene lost 6 bases and the J gene lost 0 bases, with 11 bases spanning the gap. CDR3 coding DNA: TGTGCCAGTAGACCCAGGGGAATGAACACTGAAGCTTTCTTT. Residues: CASRPRGMNTEAFF.

The genes are TRBV27 and TRBJ2-1, with TRBD1 matching 12 bases. Unmatched junction bases numbered 17, after V lost 5 bases and J lost 3 bases. The germline V gene has CDR1 MNHEY and CDR2 SMNVEV (reference sequence). The CDR3 is 20 residues long. DNA of the CDR3: TGTGCCAGCAGTCGGGACAGGGGGCCGTCGGTAGCGGGATACTACAATGAGCAGTTCTTC. Translated: CASSRDRGPSVAGYYNEQFF.

The chain uses TRBV18 and TRBJ2-7, with 7 bases lining up with TRBD1. Per the germline V gene, CDR1 is KGHSH and CDR2 is LQKENI. V shed 5 bases, J shed 5 bases, and the junction held 12 bases outside the gene matches. The CDR3 covers 15 residues. The CDR3 sequence is CASSSNHDRVNEQYF. Here the CDR3 DNA reads TGTGCCAGCTCATCCAACCATGACAGGGTCAACGAGCAGTACTTC.

This clone was detected once. The V call is TRBV7-2, the J call TRBJ2-1; the match to TRBD2 covers 7 bases. The germline gives CDR1 SGHTA, CDR2 FQGNSA. CDR3 length equals 16 residues. V lost 2 bases to trimming and J lost 7 bases; unmatched junction nucleotides: 11. This chain's CDR3 is CASSLMAGVGTNEQFF. The DNA of the CDR3 is TGTGCCAGCAGCTTAATGGCGGGAGTTGGAACGAATGAGCAGTTCTTC.